This T cell receptor beta chain was identified during a study of CD8 T cells in Susac syndrome. After extraction with the RNeasy kit, roughly 0.45 to 1 ug of the RNA was reverse transcribed using random hexamers. TCRdb called the immunoSEQ multiplex PCR reads again in MiXCR, with one record for every CDR3 protein. The sample shows under 200,000 distinct CDR3 sequences, approximately 90% of them seen only once. The CDR3 extends over 14 amino acids. Between the trimmed V and J ends, which lost 0 bases and 0 bases, there was a span of 3 bases. Germline V gives CDR1 SQVTM, CDR2 ANQGSEA. The sequence was collected from a human donor in good health. The V gene is TRBV29-1, the J gene TRBJ2-6; D gene ambiguous. Sequenced input: CD4+ T cells from PBMCs. CDR3 nucleotide sequence: TGCAGCGTTGAAGAGGACTCTGGGGCCAACGTCCTGACTTTC. This gives the protein CSVEEDSGANVLTF.